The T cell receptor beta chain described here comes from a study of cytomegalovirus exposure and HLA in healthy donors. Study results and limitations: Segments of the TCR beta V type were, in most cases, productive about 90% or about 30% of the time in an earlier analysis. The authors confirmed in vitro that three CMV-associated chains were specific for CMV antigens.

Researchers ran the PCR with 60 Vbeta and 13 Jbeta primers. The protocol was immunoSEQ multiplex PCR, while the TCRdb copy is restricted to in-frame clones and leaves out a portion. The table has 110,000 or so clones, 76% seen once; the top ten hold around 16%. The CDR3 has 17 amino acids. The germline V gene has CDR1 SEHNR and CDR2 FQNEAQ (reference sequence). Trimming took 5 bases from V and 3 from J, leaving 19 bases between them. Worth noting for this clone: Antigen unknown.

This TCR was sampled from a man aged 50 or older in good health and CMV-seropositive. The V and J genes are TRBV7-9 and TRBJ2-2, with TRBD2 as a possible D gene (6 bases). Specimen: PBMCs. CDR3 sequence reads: CASSPPVGEADTGELFF. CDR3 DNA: TGTGCCAGCAGCCCCCCCGTAGGGGAGGCGGACACCGGGGAGCTGTTTTTT.